The subject of this entry is one T cell receptor (beta chain). These data originate in a study of OX40 agonist ivuxolimab in advanced cancers. Overall study context: Patients with hepatocellular carcinoma, melanoma, renal cell or head and neck cancer made up the dose-escalation patients. The mean age was around 56 years, ranging from about 23 to 79, with over 70% of participants male. Among those treated, three patients had partial responses, one with hepatocellular carcinoma and two with cutaneous melanoma.

The CDR3 loop spans 13 amino acids. Trimming removed 4 bases from V and 7 bases from J, with 12 bases in between. Germline V gives CDR1 SGHRS, CDR2 YFSETQ. This table comes from immunoSEQ multiplex PCR, and its TCRdb copy is limited to in-frame clones, with some not included. The sample contains about 28,000 clones, more than 75% of which appear only once. The V gene is TRBV5-1, the J gene TRBJ2-1; D is perhaps TRBD2 (6 bases). The specimen was CD4+ or CD8+ T cells sorted from blood, collected in a trial of the OX40 agonist ivuxolimab. The TCR originated in an adult with an advanced solid tumor such as melanoma, head and neck, liver or kidney cancer. CDR3 sequence: CASSIGTANEQFF. CDR3 nucleotide sequence: TGCGCCAGCAGCATCGGGACTGCAAATGAGCAGTTCTTC. The full variable domain, rest sourced from reference TRBV5-1 and TRBJ2-1, is KAGVTQTPRYLIKTRGQQVTLSCSPISGHRSVSWYQQTPGQGLQFLFEYFSETQRNKGNFPGRFSGRQFSNSRSEMNVSTLELGDSALYLCASSIGTANEQFFGPGTRLTVL.